Listed here are 11 T cell receptor beta chains from one sample, sequenced in a study of T cells in Graves' hyperthyroidism and ophthalmopathy. TCR beta CDR3 sequences were amplified from RNA transcripts. First-round RT-PCR targeting the TCR CDR3 was performed with the HTBI primer set. TCRdb re-called the multiplex PCR reads with MiXCR, one entry per CDR3 protein. The sample holds hundreds of thousands of distinct CDR3 sequences, 14% to 15% seen once. Sequencing used blood. Receptor source: a woman aged 40 to 55 with Graves' ophthalmopathy.

This clonotype appeared many times. The genes are TRBV5-5 and TRBJ2-5; D unclear. Germline V gives CDR1 SGHKS, CDR2 YYEKEE (reference sequence). Trimming took 3 bases from V and 4 from J, leaving 19 bases between them. This CDR3 comprises 16 residues. The CDR3 is CASSSRTGNLGETQYF. CDR3 nucleotides: TGTGCCAGCAGCTCCAGGACGGGCAACCTGGGAGAGACCCAGTACTTC.

This clonotype was seen many times. This sequence joins TRBV6-5 and TRBJ2-5, with a tentative D call TRBD2 (6 bases). CDR1 is MNHEY, CDR2 SVGAGI, per germline. Trimming took off 4 bases at V and 7 bases at J, with 16 bases between the two ends. The CDR3 length is 14 residues. CDR3 DNA sequence: TGTGCCAGCAGTTCCTCCGGGACTGAGGGGACCCAGTACTTC. Its protein is CASSSSGTEGTQYF.

This clonotype turned up a few times. The V and J genes are TRBV29-1 and TRBJ1-2, with D perhaps matching TRBD1 (5 bases). The CDR3 length is 13 residues. The germline V gene has CDR1 SQVTM and CDR2 ANQGSEA. The V and J ends lost 4 bases and 7 bases respectively, with 16 bases between them. The CDR3 region has the DNA TGCAGCGTTGTCCGGACCGACAGCTGTGGCTACACCTTC. It translates to CSVVRTDSCGYTF.

The chain recombines TRBV10-1 with TRBJ2-5; 9 bases agree with TRBD2. V gave up 2 bases and J gave up 5 bases; unmatched junction bases: 9. CDR1 and CDR2 (germline): WNHNN, SYGVQD (reference sequence). The CDR3 sequence is 16 residues long. CDR3 in DNA: TGCGCCAGCAGTGAGATCGCTAGCGGGACCTATGAGACCCAGTACTTC. This codes for CASSEIASGTYETQYF.

This clonotype was seen a handful of times. The genes are TRBV4-1 and TRBJ2-7; no firm D call. The ends were cut back, 3 bases at V and 3 bases at J, with 15 bases in the middle. CDR3 size: 15 residues. From germline, CDR1 is MGHRA and CDR2 YSYEKL. The DNA of the CDR3 is TGCGCCAGCAGCCAGGAAGCGCGAGGTAGCTACGAGCAGTACTTC. Protein: CASSQEARGSYEQYF.

The table lists this clonotype with many counts. The genes are TRBV6-2 or TRBV6-3 and TRBJ2-7; D perhaps matches TRBD2 (5 bases). The germline V gene encodes CDR1 MNHEY and CDR2 SVGEGT. This CDR3 has 17 residues. Trimming stripped 2 bases from V and 0 bases from J, with 17 bases between. Written as DNA, the CDR3 is TGTGCCAGCAGTTACGAGTGGCGGGCCCTCACCTCCTACGAGCAGTACTTC. Protein: CASSYEWRALTSYEQYF.

This clonotype was seen repeatedly, ten times or more. This sequence joins TRBV19 and TRBJ1-1; D unresolved. The CDR3 is made up of 13 amino acids. V was pared by 5 bases and J by 3 bases, with 10 bases between. Germline V gives CDR1 LNHDA, CDR2 SQIVND (reference sequence). CDR3 protein: CASSEDGHTEAFF. The CDR3 coding sequence is TGTGCCAGTAGTGAAGATGGGCACACTGAAGCTTTCTTT.

This clonotype was detected ten times or more. The chain carries TRBV7-8 and TRBJ1-5; D is possibly TRBD1 (6 bases). The CDR3 totals 18 residues. Looked up from germline, CDR1 is SGHVS and CDR2 is FQNEAQ. Deletions cut 0 bases from V and 0 bases from J, with 15 bases between. In nucleotides, the CDR3 is TGTGCCAGCAGCTTAGCCGTTGGTGGGACACTTAGCAATCAGCCCCAGCATTTT. Amino acids: CASSLAVGGTLSNQPQHF.

V is TRBV28 and J is TRBJ2-2; 10 bases line up with TRBD1. This CDR3 is 15 amino acids long. The germline gives CDR1 MDHEN, CDR2 SYDVKM. V shed 7 bases, J shed 5 bases, and the junction held 7 bases outside the gene matches. This CDR3 is CASNRQGAGTGELFF. The CDR3 DNA reads TGTGCCAGCAACCGACAGGGGGCGGGGACCGGGGAGCTGTTTTTT.

This clonotype occurred many times. This rearrangement joins TRBV7-2 to TRBJ2-6, with D hard to call. CDR1 is SGHTA, CDR2 FQGNSA, per germline. Trimming stripped 4 bases from V and 1 base from J, with 8 bases between. The CDR3 is 15 residues long. The CDR3 is CASSSLWSGANVLTF. The CDR3, as DNA: TGTGCCAGCAGCTCGCTGTGGTCTGGGGCCAACGTCCTGACTTTC.

This clonotype was seen many times. The V and J genes are TRBV6-1 and TRBJ2-7; unclear D gene. The germline CDR1 and CDR2 sequences are MNHNS and SASEGT. The V end was cut by 1 base, the J end by 3 bases, with 10 bases between. The CDR3 covers 14 residues. CDR3 DNA sequence: TGTGCCAGCAGTGAAGAGGCTTGGGGCTACGAGCAGTACTTC. It translates to CASSEEAWGYEQYF.